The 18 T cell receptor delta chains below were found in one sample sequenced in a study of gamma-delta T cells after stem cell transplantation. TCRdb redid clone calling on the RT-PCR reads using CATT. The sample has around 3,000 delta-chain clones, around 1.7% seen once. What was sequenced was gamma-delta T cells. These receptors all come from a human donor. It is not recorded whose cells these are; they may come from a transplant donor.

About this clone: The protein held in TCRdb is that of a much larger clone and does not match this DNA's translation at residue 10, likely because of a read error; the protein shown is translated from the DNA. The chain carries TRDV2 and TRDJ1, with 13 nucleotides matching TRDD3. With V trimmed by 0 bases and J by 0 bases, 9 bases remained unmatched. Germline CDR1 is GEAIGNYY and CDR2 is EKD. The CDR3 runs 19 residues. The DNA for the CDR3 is TGTGCCTGTGACACCGTACTGGGGGATACGTTCCCGTACACCGATAAACTCATCTTT. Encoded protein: CACDTVLGDTFPYTDKLIF.

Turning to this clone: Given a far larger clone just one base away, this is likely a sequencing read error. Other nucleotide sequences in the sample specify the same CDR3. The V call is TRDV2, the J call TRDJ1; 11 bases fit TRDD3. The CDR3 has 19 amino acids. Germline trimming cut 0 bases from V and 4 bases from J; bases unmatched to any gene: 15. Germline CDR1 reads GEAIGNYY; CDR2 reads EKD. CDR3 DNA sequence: TGTGCCTGTGACACCGTGCTCCTGGGGGATACTCAGAACCACGATAAACTCATCTTT. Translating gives CACDTVLLGDTQNHDKLIF.

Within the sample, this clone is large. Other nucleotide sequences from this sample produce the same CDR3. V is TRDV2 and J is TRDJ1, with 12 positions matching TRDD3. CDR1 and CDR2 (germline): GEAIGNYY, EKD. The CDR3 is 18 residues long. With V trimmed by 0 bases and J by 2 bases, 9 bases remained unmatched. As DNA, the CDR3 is TGTGCCTGTGACACCTTAAACCTGGGGGATACGCAAACCGATAAACTCATCTTT. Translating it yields CACDTLNLGDTQTDKLIF.

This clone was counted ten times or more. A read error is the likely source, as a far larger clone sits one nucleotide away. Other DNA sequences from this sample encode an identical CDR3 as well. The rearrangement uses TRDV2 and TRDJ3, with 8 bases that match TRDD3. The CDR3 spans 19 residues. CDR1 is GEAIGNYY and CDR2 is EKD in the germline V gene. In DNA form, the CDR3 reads TGTGCCTGTGACACCGTAGGGGATACCAGCTCCTGGGACACCCGGCAGATGTTTTTC. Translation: CACDTVGDTSSWDTRQMFF.

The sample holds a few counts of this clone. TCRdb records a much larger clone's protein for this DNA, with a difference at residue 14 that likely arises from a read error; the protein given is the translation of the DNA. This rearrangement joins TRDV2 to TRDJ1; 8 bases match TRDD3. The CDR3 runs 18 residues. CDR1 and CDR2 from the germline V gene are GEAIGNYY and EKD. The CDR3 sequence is CACDTVLGGYTDTGKLIF. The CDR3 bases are TGTGCCTGTGACACTGTACTGGGGGGTTATACTGACACCGGTAAACTCATCTTT.

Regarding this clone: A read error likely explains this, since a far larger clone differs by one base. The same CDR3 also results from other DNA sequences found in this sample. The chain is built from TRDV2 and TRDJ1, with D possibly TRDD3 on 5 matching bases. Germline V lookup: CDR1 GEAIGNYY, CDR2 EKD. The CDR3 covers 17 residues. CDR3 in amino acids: CACDEVYSGRLTDKLIF. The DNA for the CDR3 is TGTGCCTGTGACGAAGTATATTCTGGGCGATTAACCGATAAACTCATTTTT.

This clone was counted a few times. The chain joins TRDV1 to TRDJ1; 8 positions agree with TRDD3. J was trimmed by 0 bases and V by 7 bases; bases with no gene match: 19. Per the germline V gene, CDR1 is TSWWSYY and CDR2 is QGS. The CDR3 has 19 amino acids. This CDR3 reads CALVGTPDWGFRYTDKLIF. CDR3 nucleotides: TGTGCTCTTGTCGGGACCCCGGACTGGGGGTTCCGGTACACCGATAAACTCATCTTT.

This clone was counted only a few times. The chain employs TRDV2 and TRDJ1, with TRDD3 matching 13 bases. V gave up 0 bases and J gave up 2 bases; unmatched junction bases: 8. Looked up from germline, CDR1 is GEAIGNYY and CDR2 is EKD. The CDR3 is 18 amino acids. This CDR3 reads CACDTGGLGDTQTDKLIF. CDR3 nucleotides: TGTGCCTGTGACACCGGAGGACTGGGGGATACGCAAACCGATAAACTCATCTTT.

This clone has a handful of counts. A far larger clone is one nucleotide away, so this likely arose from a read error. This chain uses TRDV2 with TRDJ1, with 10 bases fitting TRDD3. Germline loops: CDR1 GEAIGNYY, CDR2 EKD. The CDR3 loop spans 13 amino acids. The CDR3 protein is CARDQLGDYKLIF. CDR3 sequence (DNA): TGTGCCCGTGACCAACTGGGGGATTATAAACTCATCTTT.

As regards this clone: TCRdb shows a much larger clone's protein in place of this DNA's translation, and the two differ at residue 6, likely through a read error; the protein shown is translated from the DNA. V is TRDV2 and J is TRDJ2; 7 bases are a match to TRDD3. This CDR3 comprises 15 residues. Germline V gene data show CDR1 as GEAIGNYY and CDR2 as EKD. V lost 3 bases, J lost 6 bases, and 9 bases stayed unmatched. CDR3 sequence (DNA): TGTGCCTGTGACGCCGTTGGGGGAGGGGCAGCACAACTCTTCTTT. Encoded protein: CACDAVGGGAAQLFF.

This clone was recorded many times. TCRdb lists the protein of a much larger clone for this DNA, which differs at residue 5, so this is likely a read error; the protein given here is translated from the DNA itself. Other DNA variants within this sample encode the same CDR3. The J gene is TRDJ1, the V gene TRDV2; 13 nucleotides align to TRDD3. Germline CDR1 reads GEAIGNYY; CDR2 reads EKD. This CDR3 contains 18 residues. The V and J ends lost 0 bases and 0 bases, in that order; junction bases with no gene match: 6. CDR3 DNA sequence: TGTGCCTGTGACACCGTACTGGGGGATACGCGGGACACCGATAAACTCATCTTT. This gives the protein CACDTVLGDTRDTDKLIF.

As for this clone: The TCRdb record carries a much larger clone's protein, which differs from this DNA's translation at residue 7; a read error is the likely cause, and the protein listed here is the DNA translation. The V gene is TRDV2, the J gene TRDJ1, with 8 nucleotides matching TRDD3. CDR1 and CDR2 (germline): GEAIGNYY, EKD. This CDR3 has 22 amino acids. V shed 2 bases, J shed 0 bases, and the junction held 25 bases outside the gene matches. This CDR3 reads CACDILRDTRDRKDVYTDKLIF. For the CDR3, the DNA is TGTGCCTGTGACATTCTGAGGGATACGCGGGACCGCAAGGACGTTTACACCGATAAACTCATCTTT.

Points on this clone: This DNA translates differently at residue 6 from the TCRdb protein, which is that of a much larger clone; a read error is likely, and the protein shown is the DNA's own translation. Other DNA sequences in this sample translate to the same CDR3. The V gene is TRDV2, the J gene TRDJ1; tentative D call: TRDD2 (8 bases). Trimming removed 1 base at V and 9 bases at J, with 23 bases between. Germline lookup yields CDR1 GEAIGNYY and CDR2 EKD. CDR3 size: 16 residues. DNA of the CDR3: TGTGCCTGTGACACGTTGGGGGACCTTCCTATGGGGGAACTCATCTTT. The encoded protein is CACDTLGDLPMGELIF.

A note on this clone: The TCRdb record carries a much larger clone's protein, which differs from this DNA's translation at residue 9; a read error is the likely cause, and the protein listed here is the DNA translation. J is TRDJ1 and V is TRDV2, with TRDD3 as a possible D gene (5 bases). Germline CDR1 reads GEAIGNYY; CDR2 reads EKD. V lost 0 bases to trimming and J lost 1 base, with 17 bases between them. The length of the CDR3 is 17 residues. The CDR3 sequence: CACDTVSGRYSTDKLIF. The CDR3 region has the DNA TGTGCCTGTGACACCGTTTCTGGGAGATACTCCACCGATAAACTCATCTTT.

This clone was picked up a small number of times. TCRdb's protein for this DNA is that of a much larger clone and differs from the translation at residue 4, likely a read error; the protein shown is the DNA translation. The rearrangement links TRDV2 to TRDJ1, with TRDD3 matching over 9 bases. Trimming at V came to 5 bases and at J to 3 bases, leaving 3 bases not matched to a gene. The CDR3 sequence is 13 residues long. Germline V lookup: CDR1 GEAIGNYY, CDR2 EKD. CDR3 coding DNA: TGTGCCTGTGCGGGGATACGGTCCGATAAACTCATCTTT. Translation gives CACAGIRSDKLIF.

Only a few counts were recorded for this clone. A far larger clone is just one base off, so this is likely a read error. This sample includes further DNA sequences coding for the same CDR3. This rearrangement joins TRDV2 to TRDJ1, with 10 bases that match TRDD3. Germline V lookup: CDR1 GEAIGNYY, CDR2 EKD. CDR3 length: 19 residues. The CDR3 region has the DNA TGTGCCTGTGATAGGGTGAGGAGTGGGGGATACCTGCACACCGATAAGCTCATCTTT. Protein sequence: CACDRVRSGGYLHTDKLIF.

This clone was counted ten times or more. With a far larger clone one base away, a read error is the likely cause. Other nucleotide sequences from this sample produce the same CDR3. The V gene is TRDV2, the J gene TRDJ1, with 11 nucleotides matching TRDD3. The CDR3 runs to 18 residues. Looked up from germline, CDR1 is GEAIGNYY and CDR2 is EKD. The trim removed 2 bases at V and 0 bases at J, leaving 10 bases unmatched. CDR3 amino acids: CACDSVLGDKGDTDKLIF. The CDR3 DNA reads TGTGCCTGTGACAGCGTACTGGGGGATAAGGGGGACACCGATAAACTCATCTTT.

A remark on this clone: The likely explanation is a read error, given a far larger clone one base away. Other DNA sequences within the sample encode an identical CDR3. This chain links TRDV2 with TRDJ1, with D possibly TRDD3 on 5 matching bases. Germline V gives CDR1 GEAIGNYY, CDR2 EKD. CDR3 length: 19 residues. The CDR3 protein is CACDFLSSEIGGGTDKLIF. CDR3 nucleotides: TGTGCCTGTGACTTCTTATCCTCTGAGATCGGGGGCGGCACCGATAAGCTCATCTTT.